Each of the 10 T cell receptor beta chains below was sequenced from the same sample in a study of blood T cells in healthy people across ages. Alongside a J-beta primer mix, a sample-barcoded 5' primer served in a second PCR lasting about 7 to 12 cycles. TCRdb reanalysed the 5' RACE reads using MiXCR and keeps one entry per CDR3 protein. The table lists 1.5 million to 2 million distinct CDR3 sequences, 30% to 40% of them singletons. Sequences were obtained from blood. These receptors were collected from a human donor in good health.

This clonotype was detected ten times or more. The chain couples TRBV7-2 to TRBJ1-2, with no clear D. V lost 2 bases to trimming and J lost 4 bases, with 5 bases between them. Germline V lookup: CDR1 SGHTA, CDR2 FQGNSA. The CDR3 totals 12 residues. CDR3 amino acids: CASSLMRYGYTF. The CDR3 nucleotides read TGTGCCAGCAGCTTAATGCGCTATGGCTACACCTTC.

For the CDR3, the DNA is TGCAGTGCTAGAGATCAGCGGGGGGCCTACGAGCAGTACTTC. Protein: CSARDQRGAYEQYF. The chain employs TRBV20-1 and TRBJ2-7; TRBD2 matches at 9 bases. The CDR3 runs 14 residues. The junction had 2 bases not matched to a gene; V was cut back by 0 bases and J by 2 bases. Germline V CDR1 and CDR2: DFQATT, SNEGSKA (reference sequence).

This clonotype was counted only a few times. V gene TRBV7-2 combines with J gene TRBJ2-7, with D possibly being TRBD2 (6 bases). CDR3 length: 15 residues. CDR1 is SGHTA and CDR2 is FQGNSA in the germline V gene. Trimming left V 1 base short and J 2 bases short, with 12 bases between. CDR3 sequence reads: CASSLEEGLTYEQYF. In DNA form, the CDR3 reads TGTGCCAGCAGCTTAGAGGAGGGGCTCACCTACGAGCAGTACTTC. Together with reference TRBV7-2 and TRBJ2-7, the CDR3 gives the full variable domain: GAGVSQSPSNKVTEKGKDVELRCDPISGHTALYWYRQSLGQGLEFLIYFQGNSAPDKSGLPSDRFSAERTGGSVSTLTIQRTQQEDSAVYLCASSLEEGLTYEQYFGPGTRLTVT.

The gene calls are TRBV12-3 or TRBV12-4 and TRBJ1-2; 9 bases agree with TRBD1. The CDR3 covers 15 residues. J was trimmed by 4 bases and V by 4 bases; bases with no gene match: 7. CDR3 coding DNA: TGTGCCAGCAGTTCTGGGGGACAGGGCGGCTATGGCTACACCTTC. Amino acid sequence: CASSSGGQGGYGYTF.

This chain uses TRBV20-1 with TRBJ1-2; D is possibly TRBD1 (5 bases). The V and J ends lost 3 bases and 4 bases respectively, with 9 bases between them. Germline V gives CDR1 DFQATT, CDR2 SNEGSKA (reference sequence). The CDR3 totals 12 residues. CDR3: CSARGVLYGYTF. CDR3 sequence (DNA): TGCAGTGCTAGGGGGGTTCTCTATGGCTACACCTTC.

This clonotype has more than one count but fewer than ten. The J gene is TRBJ2-6, the V gene TRBV20-1; D is ambiguous. Trimming cost V 1 base and J 0 bases, with 7 bases left between them. Germline CDR1 DFQATT, CDR2 SNEGSKA (reference sequence). The CDR3 is 15 amino acids. CDR3 nucleotide sequence: TGCAGTGCTAGAGGTTGGAGCTCTGGGGCCAACGTCCTGACTTTC. The encoded protein is CSARGWSSGANVLTF.

This clonotype turned up a few times. The rearrangement uses TRBV20-1 and TRBJ1-2; weak D call: TRBD1 (6 bases). Germline V gene data show CDR1 as DFQATT and CDR2 as SNEGSKA (reference sequence). The CDR3 has 11 amino acids. The CDR3 spells CRGATAYGYTF. Here the CDR3 DNA reads TGCAGGGGGGCGACTGCCTATGGCTACACCTTC.

This chain links TRBV7-3 with TRBJ2-1, with 11 nucleotides matching TRBD2. The CDR3 covers 14 residues. Germline lookup yields CDR1 SGHTA and CDR2 FQGTGA. The trim removed 5 bases at V and 6 bases at J, leaving 3 bases unmatched. CDR3 residues: CASSRTSGPNEQFF. The CDR3 DNA reads as TGTGCCAGCAGCAGGACTAGCGGGCCCAATGAGCAGTTCTTC.

The chain combines TRBV6-2 or TRBV6-3 with TRBJ1-2; no clear D gene. The CDR3 covers 19 residues. V lost 7 bases to trimming and J lost 5 bases, with 32 bases between them. Germline loops: CDR1 MNHEY, CDR2 SVGEGT. CDR3 nucleotide sequence: TGTGCCAGCACCCTTACAACCACTTCGGGCAGCAAGAAAACGTATGGCTACACCTTC. It codes for CASTLTTTSGSKKTYGYTF.

The table lists this clonotype with a few counts. The V gene is TRBV29-1, the J gene TRBJ2-7; 7 bases are a match to TRBD1. This CDR3 is 12 amino acids long. Germline V CDR1 and CDR2: SQVTM, ANQGSEA. V gave up 3 bases and J gave up 6 bases; unmatched junction bases: 5. The CDR3 sequence: CSVEGDRAEQYF. The DNA of the CDR3 is TGCAGCGTTGAGGGAGACAGGGCCGAGCAGTACTTC.